This T cell receptor beta chain stems from a study of blood T cell repertoires in COVID-19. Only in-frame clones appear in the TCRdb table, and some are missing; sequencing was by immunoSEQ multiplex PCR. The table has about 49,000 clones, 70% to 90% seen once. Trimming removed 4 bases from V and 8 bases from J, with 12 bases in between. The V gene's germline CDR1 is SGHRS and CDR2 YFSETQ. The CDR3 contains 12 residues. Sequencing input: peripheral blood. The receptor's source is a human donor in a cohort sampled during active COVID-19. This chain joins TRBV5-1 and TRBJ1-1; possibly TRBD1 for D (6 bases). The CDR3 bases are TGCGCCAGCAGCGAACAGGGATTAGAAGCTTTCTTT. Encoded protein: CASSEQGLEAFF.